This T cell receptor (beta chain) emerged from a study of control samples from healthy donors and cancer patients. Clones were sequenced by immunoSEQ multiplex PCR, and TCRdb holds only the in-frame ones, with some missing. The sample has about 85,000 clones; under 90% are singletons. This clone turned up a few times. This sequence was found in a middle-aged man in good health. Sample: blood.

The CDR3 DNA reads as TGTGCCAGCAGTTACTCGAGACAGGGGGCAGCTGGCTACACCTTC. This encodes CASSYSRQGAAGYTF. The chain uses TRBV6-6 and TRBJ1-2; 10 bases match TRBD1. The CDR3 length is 15 residues. The V gene's germline CDR1 is MNHNY and CDR2 SVGAGI (reference sequence). Trimming removed 0 bases from V and 7 bases from J; junction bases left unmatched: 5.